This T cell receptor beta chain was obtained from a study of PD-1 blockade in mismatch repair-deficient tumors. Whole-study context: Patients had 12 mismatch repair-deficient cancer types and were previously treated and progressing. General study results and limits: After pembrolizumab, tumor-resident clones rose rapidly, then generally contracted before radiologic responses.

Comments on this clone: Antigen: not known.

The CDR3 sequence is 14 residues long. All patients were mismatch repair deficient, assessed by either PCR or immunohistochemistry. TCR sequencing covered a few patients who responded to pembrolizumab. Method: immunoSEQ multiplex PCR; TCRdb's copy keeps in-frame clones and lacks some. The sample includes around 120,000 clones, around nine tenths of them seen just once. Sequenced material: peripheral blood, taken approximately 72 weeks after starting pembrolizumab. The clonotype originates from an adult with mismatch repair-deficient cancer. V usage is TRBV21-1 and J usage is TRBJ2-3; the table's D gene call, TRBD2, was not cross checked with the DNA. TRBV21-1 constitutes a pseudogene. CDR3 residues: CASSKCRETDTQYF. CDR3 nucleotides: TGTGCCAGCAGCAAATGTCGGGAAACAGATACGCAGTATTTT.